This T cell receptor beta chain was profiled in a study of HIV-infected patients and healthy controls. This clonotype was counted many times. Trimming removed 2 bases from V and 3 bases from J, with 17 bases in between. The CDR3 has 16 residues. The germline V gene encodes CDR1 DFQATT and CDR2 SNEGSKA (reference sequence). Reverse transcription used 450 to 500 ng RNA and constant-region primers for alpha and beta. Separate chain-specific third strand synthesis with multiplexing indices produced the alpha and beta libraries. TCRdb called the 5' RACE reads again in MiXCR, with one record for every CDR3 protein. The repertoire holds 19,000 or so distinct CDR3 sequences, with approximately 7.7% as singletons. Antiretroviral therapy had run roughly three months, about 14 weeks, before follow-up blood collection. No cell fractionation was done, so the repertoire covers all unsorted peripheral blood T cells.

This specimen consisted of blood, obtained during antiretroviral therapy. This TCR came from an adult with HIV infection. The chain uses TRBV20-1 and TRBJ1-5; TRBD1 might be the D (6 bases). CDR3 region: CSARSRTTGNNQPQHF. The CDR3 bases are TGCAGTGCTAGAAGTCGGACCACAGGGAACAATCAGCCCCAGCATTTT.